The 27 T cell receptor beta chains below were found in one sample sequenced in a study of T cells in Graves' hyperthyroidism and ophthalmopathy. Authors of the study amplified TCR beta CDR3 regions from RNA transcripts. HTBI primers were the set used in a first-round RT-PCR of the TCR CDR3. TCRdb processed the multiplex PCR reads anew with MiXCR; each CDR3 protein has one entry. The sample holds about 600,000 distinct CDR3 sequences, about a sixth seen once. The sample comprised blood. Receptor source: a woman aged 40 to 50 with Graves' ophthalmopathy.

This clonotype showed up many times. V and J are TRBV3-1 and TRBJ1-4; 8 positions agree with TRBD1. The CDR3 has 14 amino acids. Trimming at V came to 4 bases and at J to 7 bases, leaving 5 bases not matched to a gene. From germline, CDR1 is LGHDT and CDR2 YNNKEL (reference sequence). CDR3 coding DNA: TGTGCCAGCAGCCGCCGACAGGGGTCTGAAAAACTGTTTTTT. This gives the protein CASSRRQGSEKLFF.

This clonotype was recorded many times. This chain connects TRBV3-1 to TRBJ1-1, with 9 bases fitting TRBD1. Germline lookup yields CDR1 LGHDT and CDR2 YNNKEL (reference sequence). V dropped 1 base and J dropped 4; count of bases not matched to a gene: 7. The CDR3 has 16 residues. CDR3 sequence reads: CASSQATGGYPTEAFF. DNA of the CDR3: TGTGCCAGCAGCCAAGCTACAGGGGGCTACCCCACTGAAGCTTTCTTT. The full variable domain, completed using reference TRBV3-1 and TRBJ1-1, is DTAVSQTPKYLVTQMGNDKSIKCEQNLGHDTMYWYKQDSKKFLKIMFSYNNKELIINETVPNRFSPKSPDKAHLNLHINSLELGDSAVYFCASSQATGGYPTEAFFGQGTRLTVV.

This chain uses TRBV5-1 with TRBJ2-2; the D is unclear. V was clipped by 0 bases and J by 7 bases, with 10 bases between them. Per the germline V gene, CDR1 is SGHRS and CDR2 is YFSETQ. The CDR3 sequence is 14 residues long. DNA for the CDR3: TGCGCCAGCAGCTTGGTTACGGCAGACGGGGAGCTGTTTTTT. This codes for CASSLVTADGELFF.

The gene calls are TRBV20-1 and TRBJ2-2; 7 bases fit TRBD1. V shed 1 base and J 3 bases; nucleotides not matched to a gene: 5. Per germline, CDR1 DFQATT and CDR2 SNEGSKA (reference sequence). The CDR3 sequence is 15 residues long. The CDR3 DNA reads TGCAGTGCTAGAGGTAACAGGGGAGACACCGGGGAGCTGTTTTTT. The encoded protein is CSARGNRGDTGELFF.

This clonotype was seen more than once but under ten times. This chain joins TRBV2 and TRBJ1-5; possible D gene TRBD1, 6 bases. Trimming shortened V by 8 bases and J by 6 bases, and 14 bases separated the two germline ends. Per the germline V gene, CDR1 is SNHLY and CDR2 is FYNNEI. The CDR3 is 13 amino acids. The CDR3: CASLRGVGQPQHF. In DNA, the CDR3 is TGTGCCAGCTTAAGGGGGGTTGGTCAGCCCCAGCATTTT.

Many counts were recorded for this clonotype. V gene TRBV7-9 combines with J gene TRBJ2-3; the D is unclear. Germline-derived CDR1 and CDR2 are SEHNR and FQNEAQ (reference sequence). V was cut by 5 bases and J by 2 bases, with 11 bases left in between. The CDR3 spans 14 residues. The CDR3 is CASSRPRNTDTQYF. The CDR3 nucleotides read TGTGCCAGCAGCCGCCCGAGGAACACAGATACGCAGTATTTT.

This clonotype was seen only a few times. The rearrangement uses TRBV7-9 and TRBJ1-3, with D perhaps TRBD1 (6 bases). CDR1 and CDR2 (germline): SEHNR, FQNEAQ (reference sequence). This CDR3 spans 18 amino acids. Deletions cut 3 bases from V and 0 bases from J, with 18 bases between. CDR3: CASSFFGGRQSSGNTIYF. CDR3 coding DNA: TGTGCCAGCAGCTTTTTTGGGGGCCGCCAGAGCTCTGGAAACACCATATATTTT. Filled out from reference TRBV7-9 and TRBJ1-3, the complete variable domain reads DTGVSQNPRHKITKRGQNVTFRCDPISEHNRLYWYRQTLGQGPEFLTYFQNEAQLEKSRLLSDRFSAERPKGSFSTLEIQRTEQGDSAMYLCASSFFGGRQSSGNTIYFGEGSWLTVV.

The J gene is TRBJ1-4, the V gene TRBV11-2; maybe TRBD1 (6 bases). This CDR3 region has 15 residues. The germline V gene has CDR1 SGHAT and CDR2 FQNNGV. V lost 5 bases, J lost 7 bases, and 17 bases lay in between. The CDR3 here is CASSIRQAFFEKLFF. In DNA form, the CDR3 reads TGTGCCAGCAGCATTAGACAGGCTTTTTTTGAAAAACTGTTTTTT.

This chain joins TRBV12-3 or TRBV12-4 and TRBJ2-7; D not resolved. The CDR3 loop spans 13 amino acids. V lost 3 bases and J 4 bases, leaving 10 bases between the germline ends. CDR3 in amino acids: CASSLTQPYEQYF. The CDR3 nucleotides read TGTGCCAGCAGTTTGACCCAGCCTTACGAGCAGTACTTC.

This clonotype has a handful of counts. Here the CDR3 reads CASRPTTGSLYEQYF. The CDR3, as DNA: TGTGCCAGCAGACCAACGACAGGCTCCCTTTACGAGCAGTACTTC. The chain combines TRBV27 with TRBJ2-7; weak D call: TRBD1 (6 bases). The germline V gene encodes CDR1 MNHEY and CDR2 SMNVEV (reference sequence). The V end was cut by 6 bases, the J end by 4 bases, with 19 bases between. CDR3 length: 15 amino acids.

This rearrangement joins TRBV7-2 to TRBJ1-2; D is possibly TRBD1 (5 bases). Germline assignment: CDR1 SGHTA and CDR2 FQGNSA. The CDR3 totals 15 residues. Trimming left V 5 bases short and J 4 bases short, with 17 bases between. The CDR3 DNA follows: TGTGCCAGCAGCCCTCCCCATGGGGGGTCCTATGGCTACACCTTC. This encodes CASSPPHGGSYGYTF.

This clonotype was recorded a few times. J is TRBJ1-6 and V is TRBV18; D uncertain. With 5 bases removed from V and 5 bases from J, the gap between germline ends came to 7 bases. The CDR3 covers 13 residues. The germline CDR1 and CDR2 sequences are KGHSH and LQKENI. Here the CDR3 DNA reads TGTGCCAGCTCAGGCCAGGATAATTCACCCCTCCACTTT. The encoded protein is CASSGQDNSPLHF. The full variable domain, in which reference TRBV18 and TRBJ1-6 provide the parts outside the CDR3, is NAGVMQNPRHLVRRRGQEARLRCSPMKGHSHVYWYRQLPEEGLKFMVYLQKENIIDESGMPKERFSAEFPKEGPSILRIQQVVRGDSAAYFCASSGQDNSPLHFGNGTRLTVT.

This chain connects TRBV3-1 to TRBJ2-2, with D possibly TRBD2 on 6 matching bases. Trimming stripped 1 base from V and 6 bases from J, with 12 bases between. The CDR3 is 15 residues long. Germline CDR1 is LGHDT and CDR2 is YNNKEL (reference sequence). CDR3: CASSQGDGRAGELFF. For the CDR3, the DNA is TGTGCCAGCAGCCAAGGTGACGGGAGAGCCGGGGAGCTGTTTTTT.

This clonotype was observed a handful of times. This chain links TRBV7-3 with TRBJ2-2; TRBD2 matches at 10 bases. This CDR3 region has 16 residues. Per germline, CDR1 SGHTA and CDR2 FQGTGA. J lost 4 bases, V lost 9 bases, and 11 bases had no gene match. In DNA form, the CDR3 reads TGTGCCAGTAGTCCAGAAGCGGGGGGGGTCACCGGGGAGCTGTTTTTT. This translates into CASSPEAGGVTGELFF.

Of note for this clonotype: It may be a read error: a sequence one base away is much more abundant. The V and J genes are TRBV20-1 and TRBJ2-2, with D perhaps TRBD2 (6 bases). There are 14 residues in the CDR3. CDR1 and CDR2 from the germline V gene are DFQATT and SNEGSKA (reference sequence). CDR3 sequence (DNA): TGCAGTGCTACTGACTTGCGAGGCACCGGGGGGCTGTTTTTT. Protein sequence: CSATDLRGTGGLFF.

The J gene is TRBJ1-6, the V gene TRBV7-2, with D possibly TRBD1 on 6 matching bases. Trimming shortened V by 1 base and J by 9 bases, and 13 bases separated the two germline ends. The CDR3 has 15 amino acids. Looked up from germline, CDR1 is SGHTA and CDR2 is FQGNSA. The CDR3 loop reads CASSLVGGIGSPLHF. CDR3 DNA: TGTGCCAGCAGCTTAGTAGGGGGAATCGGTTCACCCCTCCACTTT.

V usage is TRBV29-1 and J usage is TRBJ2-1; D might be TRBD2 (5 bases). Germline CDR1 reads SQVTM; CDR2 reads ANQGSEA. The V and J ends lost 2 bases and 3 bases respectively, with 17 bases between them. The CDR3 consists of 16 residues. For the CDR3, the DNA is TGCAGCGTTGAACTGTTAGGACTGGAAAACTACAATGAGCAGTTCTTC. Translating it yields CSVELLGLENYNEQFF.

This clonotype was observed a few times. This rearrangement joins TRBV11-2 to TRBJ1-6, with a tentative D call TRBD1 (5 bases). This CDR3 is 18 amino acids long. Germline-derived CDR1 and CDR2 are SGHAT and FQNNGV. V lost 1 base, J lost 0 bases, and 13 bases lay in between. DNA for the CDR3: TGTGCCAGCAGCTTAGTGGGGGGAACGAGCTCCTATAATTCACCCCTCCACTTT. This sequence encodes CASSLVGGTSSYNSPLHF.

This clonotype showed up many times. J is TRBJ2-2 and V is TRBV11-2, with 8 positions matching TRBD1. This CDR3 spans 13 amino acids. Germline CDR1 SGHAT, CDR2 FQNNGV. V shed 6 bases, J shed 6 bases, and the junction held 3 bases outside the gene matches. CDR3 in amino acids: CASSIQGAGELFF. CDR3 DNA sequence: TGTGCCAGCAGTATACAGGGGGCCGGGGAGCTGTTTTTT. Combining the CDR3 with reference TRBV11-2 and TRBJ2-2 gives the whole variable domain EAGVAQSPRYKIIEKRQSVAFWCNPISGHATLYWYQQILGQGPKLLIQFQNNGVVDDSQLPKDRFSAERLKGVDSTLKIQPAKLEDSAVYLCASSIQGAGELFFGEGSRLTVL.

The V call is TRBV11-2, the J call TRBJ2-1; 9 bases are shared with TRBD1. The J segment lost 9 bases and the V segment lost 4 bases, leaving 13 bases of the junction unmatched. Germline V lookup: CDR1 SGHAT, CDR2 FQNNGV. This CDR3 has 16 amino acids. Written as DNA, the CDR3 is TGTGCCAGCAGCTCCCTCGGGACAGGGAGGTTAGGTGAGCAGTTCTTC. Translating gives CASSSLGTGRLGEQFF.

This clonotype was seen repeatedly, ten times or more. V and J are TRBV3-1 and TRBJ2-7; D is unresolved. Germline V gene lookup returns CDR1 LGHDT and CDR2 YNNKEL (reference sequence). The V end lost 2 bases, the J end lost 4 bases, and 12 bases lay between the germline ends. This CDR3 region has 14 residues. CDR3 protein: CASSQRQLQYEQYF. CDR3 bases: TGTGCCAGCAGCCAAAGGCAGCTTCAATACGAGCAGTACTTC.

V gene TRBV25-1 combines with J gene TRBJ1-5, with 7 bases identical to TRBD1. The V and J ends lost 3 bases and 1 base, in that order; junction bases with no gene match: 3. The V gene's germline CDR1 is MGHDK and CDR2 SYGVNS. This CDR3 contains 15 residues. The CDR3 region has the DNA TGTGCCAGCAGTGATGGAGGGGGCAGCAATCAGCCCCAGCATTTT. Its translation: CASSDGGGSNQPQHF.

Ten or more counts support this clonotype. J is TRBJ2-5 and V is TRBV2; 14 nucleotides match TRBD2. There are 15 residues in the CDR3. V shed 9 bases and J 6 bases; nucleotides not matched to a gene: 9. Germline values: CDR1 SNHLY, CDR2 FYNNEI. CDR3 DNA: TGTGCCAGGGGGACTAGCGGGAGCGACCGGCAGACCCAGTACTTC. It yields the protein CARGTSGSDRQTQYF.

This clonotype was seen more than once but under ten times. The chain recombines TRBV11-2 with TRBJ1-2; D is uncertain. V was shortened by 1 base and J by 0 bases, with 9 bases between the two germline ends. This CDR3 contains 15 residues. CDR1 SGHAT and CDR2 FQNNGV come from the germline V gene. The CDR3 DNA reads TGTGCCAGCAGCTTAGCTGGGATACCTAACTATGGCTACACCTTC. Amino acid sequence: CASSLAGIPNYGYTF.

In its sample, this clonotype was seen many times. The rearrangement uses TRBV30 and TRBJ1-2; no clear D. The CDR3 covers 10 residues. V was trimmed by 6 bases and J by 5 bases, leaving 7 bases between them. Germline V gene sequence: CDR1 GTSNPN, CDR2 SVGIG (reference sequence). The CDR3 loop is CACGLYGYTF. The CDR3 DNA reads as TGTGCCTGCGGCTTGTATGGCTACACCTTC.

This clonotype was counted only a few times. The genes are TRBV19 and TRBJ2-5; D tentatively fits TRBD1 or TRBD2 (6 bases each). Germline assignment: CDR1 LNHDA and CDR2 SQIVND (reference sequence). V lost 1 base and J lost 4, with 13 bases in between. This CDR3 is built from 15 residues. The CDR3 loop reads CASSIALRGPETQYF. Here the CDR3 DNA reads TGTGCCAGTAGTATAGCCCTCCGGGGGCCAGAGACCCAGTACTTC.

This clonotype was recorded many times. The CDR3 spells CASSLTGPGANVLTF. In nucleotides, the CDR3 is TGCGCCAGCAGCTTGACGGGACCTGGGGCCAACGTCCTGACTTTC. The genes are TRBV5-1 and TRBJ2-6; D might be TRBD1 or TRBD2, each matching 5 bases. This CDR3 has 15 amino acids. V lost 1 base and J 2 bases, leaving 7 bases between the germline ends. Germline lookup yields CDR1 SGHRS and CDR2 YFSETQ. Looking up the rest from reference TRBV5-1 and TRBJ2-6 gives the full variable domain: KAGVTQTPRYLIKTRGQQVTLSCSPISGHRSVSWYQQTPGQGLQFLFEYFSETQRNKGNFPGRFSGRQFSNSRSEMNVSTLELGDSALYLCASSLTGPGANVLTFGAGSRLTVL.